The 30 T cell receptor beta chains reported below all come from one sample, sequenced in a study of shared clonotypes between healthy human individuals. Repertoires were generated with immunoSEQ multiplex PCR, while TCRdb's copy carries only in-frame clones and drops some. The profile shows 2 million to 2.5 million clones, roughly 95% of them singletons. CD45RO-negative cells were positively selected for CCR7, leaving out terminally differentiated effector memory CD45RA+ cells. Specimen: naive CD8+ T cells sorted from blood. These receptors were taken from a man younger than 35 in good health.

The sample holds one count of this clone. The genes are TRBV28 and TRBJ2-7, with no clear D. CDR1 is MDHEN, CDR2 SYDVKM, per germline. The CDR3 runs 14 residues. V gave up 1 base and J gave up 2 bases, with 9 bases separating them. CDR3: CASSLSASPYEQYF. As DNA, the CDR3 is TGTGCCAGCAGTTTATCGGCCAGTCCCTACGAGCAGTACTTC.

This clone was found a few times. The chain carries TRBV19 and TRBJ1-6; no definite D call. The CDR3 extends over 14 amino acids. Germline CDR1 is LNHDA and CDR2 is SQIVND (reference sequence). V gave up 3 bases and J gave up 8 bases, with 11 bases separating them. CDR3 in DNA: TGTGCCAGTAGTATCGACATCAGGTATTCACCCCTCCACTTT. Protein sequence: CASSIDIRYSPLHF.

The gene calls are TRBV5-1 and TRBJ1-1; D is possibly TRBD1 (6 bases). CDR1 and CDR2 (germline): SGHRS, YFSETQ. The length of the CDR3 is 16 residues. V gave up 0 bases and J gave up 0 bases, with 12 bases separating them. The CDR3 protein is CASSLGPGEVNTEAFF. The CDR3 DNA sequence: TGCGCCAGCAGCTTGGGTCCAGGGGAGGTGAACACTGAAGCTTTCTTT.

On this clone itself: Other DNA variants within this sample encode the same CDR3. This rearrangement joins TRBV13 to TRBJ2-1, with no clear D. From germline, CDR1 is PRHDT and CDR2 FYEKMQ (reference sequence). There are 11 residues in the CDR3. Deletions cut 5 bases from V and 9 bases from J, with 8 bases between. The CDR3 loop reads CASSLEGEQFF. The CDR3 nucleotides are TGTGCCAGCAGCCTTGAAGGTGAGCAGTTCTTC.

The rearrangement uses TRBV6-1 and TRBJ2-3; 8 bases align to TRBD2. This CDR3 is built from 16 residues. Germline CDR1 MNHNS, CDR2 SASEGT. V shed 2 bases, J shed 0 bases, and the junction held 4 bases outside the gene matches. The CDR3 here is CASSEILAVSTDTQYF. The CDR3 DNA reads TGTGCCAGCAGTGAAATACTAGCGGTTAGCACAGATACGCAGTATTTT.

The gene calls are TRBV6-5 and TRBJ2-2, with unresolved D. Trimming stripped 0 bases from V and 2 bases from J, with 10 bases between. The V gene's germline CDR1 is MNHEY and CDR2 SVGAGI. The CDR3 consists of 16 residues. For the CDR3, the DNA is TGTGCCAGCAGTTACTCTTTGGACCTCAACACCGGGGAGCTGTTTTTT. As protein: CASSYSLDLNTGELFF.

This sequence joins TRBV19 and TRBJ1-1; perhaps TRBD1 as D (6 bases). The V gene lost 5 bases and the J gene lost 4 bases, with 17 bases spanning the gap. This CDR3 region has 15 residues. CDR1 is LNHDA, CDR2 SQIVND, per germline (reference sequence). The CDR3 nucleotides read TGTGCCAGTAGTGGGGACATCACCCCGGCCACTGAAGCTTTCTTT. As protein: CASSGDITPATEAFF. The variable domain in full, completed from reference TRBV19 and TRBJ1-1, reads DGGITQSPKYLFRKEGQNVTLSCEQNLNHDAMYWYRQDPGQGLRLIYYSQIVNDFQKGDIAEGYSVSREKKESFPLTVTSAQKNPTAFYLCASSGDITPATEAFFGQGTRLTVV.

The chain recombines TRBV7-8 with TRBJ2-7; 10 positions match TRBD2. The V gene end was trimmed by 8 bases and the J gene end by 4 bases; junction bases not matched to a gene: 8. Germline-derived CDR1 and CDR2 are SGHVS and FQNEAQ. This CDR3 region has 14 residues. CDR3 residues: CASGEAGGLYEQYF. The CDR3, as DNA: TGTGCCAGCGGAGAAGCGGGGGGGCTGTACGAGCAGTACTTC.

This clone was seen only once. The V call is TRBV13, the J call TRBJ1-3; D is possibly TRBD1 (6 bases). Trimming shortened V by 2 bases and J by 3 bases, and 11 bases separated the two germline ends. Looked up from germline, CDR1 is PRHDT and CDR2 is FYEKMQ (reference sequence). This CDR3 has 15 residues. CDR3 residues: CASSLLPGDGNTIYF. CDR3 sequence (DNA): TGTGCCAGCAGCTTACTCCCAGGGGATGGAAACACCATATATTTT.

The rearrangement links TRBV2 to TRBJ2-1; no clear D gene. Trimming shortened V by 5 bases and J by 5 bases, and 10 bases separated the two germline ends. The CDR3 sequence is 13 residues long. The germline V gene encodes CDR1 SNHLY and CDR2 FYNNEI. CDR3 DNA: TGTGCCAGCAGTCCTTTTTTAGACAATGAGCAGTTCTTC. Translated, it gives CASSPFLDNEQFF.

To note about this clone: Other DNA sequences from this sample encode an identical CDR3 as well. Here the CDR3 reads CASSVAQGSYEQYF. The CDR3 region has the DNA TGTGCCAGCAGCGTAGCACAGGGTTCCTACGAGCAGTACTTC. This rearrangement joins TRBV9 to TRBJ2-7, with D tentatively TRBD1 (6 bases). This CDR3 is 14 amino acids long. Germline values: CDR1 SGDLS, CDR2 YYNGEE. The germline V and J ends were trimmed by 0 bases and 1 base, with 8 bases remaining between them.

A note on this clone: Here the CDR3 omits its conserved ending phenylalanine or tryptophan, so a read error is the likely source. This sequence joins TRBV29-1 and TRBJ1-4, with D uncertain. The CDR3 runs to 11 residues. Germline lookup yields CDR1 SQVTM and CDR2 ANQGSEA. V lost 8 bases and J lost 8, with 12 bases in between. CDR3 sequence (DNA): TGCAGCCTCCAGGTAGAAGAAAAACTGTTTCTT. Translation: CSLQVEEKLFL.

In regard to this clone: The same CDR3 is also encoded by other DNA sequences in this sample. The V call is TRBV7-9, the J call TRBJ2-3; 10 bases fit TRBD2. The CDR3 contains 15 residues. V trimming: 5 bases; J trimming: 3 bases; junction bases outside the gene matches: 5. CDR1 and CDR2 (germline): SEHNR, FQNEAQ (reference sequence). CDR3 protein: CASSLGLAETDTQYF. The CDR3 region has the DNA TGTGCCAGCAGCCTAGGACTAGCGGAAACAGATACGCAGTATTTT.

The V gene is TRBV13, the J gene TRBJ2-5; 9 nucleotides match TRBD2. Trimming cost V 5 bases and J 8 bases; bases outside gene matches: 12. The germline V gene encodes CDR1 PRHDT and CDR2 FYEKMQ (reference sequence). CDR3 length equals 15 residues. CDR3 residues: CASSLRLAARQTQYF. The CDR3 DNA reads TGTGCCAGCAGCCTCCGACTAGCGGCAAGACAAACCCAGTACTTC.

The V and J genes are TRBV19 and TRBJ2-2; D gene unclear. The germline V gene encodes CDR1 LNHDA and CDR2 SQIVND (reference sequence). The V gene lost 5 bases and the J gene lost 6 bases, with 10 bases spanning the gap. The CDR3 totals 13 residues. The CDR3 loop reads CASSPVFSGELFF. The CDR3 DNA reads TGTGCCAGTAGTCCAGTTTTTTCCGGGGAGCTGTTTTTT.

The V and J genes are TRBV27 and TRBJ1-1; 7 positions agree with TRBD1. V dropped 5 bases and J dropped 1; count of bases not matched to a gene: 7. Germline loops: CDR1 MNHEY, CDR2 SMNVEV (reference sequence). The CDR3 has 15 amino acids. CDR3 sequence: CASSIQGLANTEAFF. In DNA form, the CDR3 reads TGTGCCAGCAGTATACAGGGGTTGGCGAACACTGAAGCTTTCTTT.

This chain uses TRBV10-1 with TRBJ2-2, with D possibly called TRBD1 or TRBD2 (6 bases each). CDR3 length equals 13 residues. Per the germline V gene, CDR1 is WNHNN and CDR2 is SYGVQD (reference sequence). V lost 4 bases, J lost 12 bases, and 15 bases lay in between. CDR3 coding DNA: TGCGCCAGCAGTGGCTCAGGAGGGGGGAAGCTGTTTTTT. It encodes CASSGSGGGKLFF.

The chain joins TRBV6-6 to TRBJ2-3; D not resolved. The CDR3 loop spans 14 amino acids. The germline V gene encodes CDR1 MNHNY and CDR2 SVGAGI (reference sequence). Trimming pared 7 bases from V and 0 bases from J, leaving 11 bases between. DNA for the CDR3: TGTGCCAGCACCCCCGTGACTAGCACAGATACGCAGTATTTT. Its translation is CASTPVTSTDTQYF.

The chain links TRBV5-4 to TRBJ2-7; D perhaps matches TRBD1 (5 bases). The CDR3 extends over 12 amino acids. Germline assignment: CDR1 SGHNT and CDR2 YYREEE (reference sequence). Trimming removed 3 bases from V and 3 bases from J, with 7 bases in between. The CDR3 sequence is CASSYQGYEQYF. The CDR3 DNA reads as TGTGCCAGCAGCTACCAGGGCTACGAGCAGTACTTC.

In regard to this clone: The same CDR3 arises from other DNA sequences in this sample as well. The chain is built from TRBV14 and TRBJ1-2; 9 nucleotides agree with TRBD1. The CDR3 runs to 14 residues. The ends lost 4 bases at V and 5 bases at J; junction bases unmatched: 5. Germline CDR1 reads SGHDN; CDR2 reads FVKESK. CDR3 nucleotides: TGTGCCAGCAGCCCGGGACAGGGCGGGTATGGCTACACCTTC. Its translation: CASSPGQGGYGYTF.

V usage is TRBV19 and J usage is TRBJ1-4; no clear D gene. This CDR3 is 14 amino acids long. Germline V gives CDR1 LNHDA, CDR2 SQIVND (reference sequence). V was cut by 5 bases and J by 4 bases, with 11 bases left in between. The CDR3 bases are TGTGCCAGTAGTGAAGACGGAAATAATGAAAAACTGTTTTTT. Translation gives CASSEDGNNEKLFF.

J is TRBJ1-4 and V is TRBV14; D remains unclear. This CDR3 region has 13 residues. V lost 4 bases and J 4 bases, leaving 7 bases between the germline ends. The germline V gene encodes CDR1 SGHDN and CDR2 FVKESK. CDR3 amino acids: CASSLALNEKLFF. CDR3 in DNA: TGTGCCAGCAGCCTTGCCCTTAATGAAAAACTGTTTTTT.

The chain uses TRBV2 and TRBJ2-7; 8 bases match TRBD1. The CDR3 is made up of 15 amino acids. Germline loops: CDR1 SNHLY, CDR2 FYNNEI. Losses at the gene ends were 5 bases for V and 2 bases for J; bases not matched to a gene: 8. The DNA of the CDR3 is TGTGCCAGCAGTTATCCACAACAGGGGGCCTACGAGCAGTACTTC. It specifies CASSYPQQGAYEQYF.

The chain recombines TRBV9 with TRBJ2-5; D ambiguous. Between the trimmed V and J ends, which lost 0 bases and 6 bases, there was a span of 9 bases. Looked up from germline, CDR1 is SGDLS and CDR2 is YYNGEE. This CDR3 has 13 residues. The CDR3 DNA is TGTGCCAGCAGCGTAGGGACCGATAAGACCCAGTACTTC. Amino acids: CASSVGTDKTQYF.

This clone was seen only a few times. The J gene is TRBJ1-5, the V gene TRBV6-1; D unresolved. This CDR3 is built from 14 residues. V lost 1 base to trimming and J lost 7 bases, with 11 bases between them. Germline V gene data show CDR1 as MNHNS and CDR2 as SASEGT. The CDR3 bases are TGTGCCAGCAGTGAAGTCTCGGGGATCCAGCCCCAGCATTTT. The encoded protein is CASSEVSGIQPQHF.

This chain joins TRBV10-3 and TRBJ1-1; TRBD1 matches at 7 bases. The V and J ends lost 4 bases and 2 bases, in that order; junction bases with no gene match: 10. This CDR3 contains 16 residues. Germline V lookup: CDR1 ENHRY, CDR2 SYGVKD. This CDR3 reads CAISGGQTGTNTEAFF. CDR3 in DNA: TGTGCCATCAGTGGGGGCCAGACAGGGACTAACACTGAAGCTTTCTTT.

CDR3 sequence: CSAVPGQGATGSYNEQFF. The CDR3 DNA is TGCAGCGCGGTCCCGGGACAGGGGGCAACGGGGTCCTACAATGAGCAGTTCTTC. This chain links TRBV29-1 with TRBJ2-1, with TRBD1 matching over 12 bases. The CDR3 covers 18 residues. The trim removed 7 bases at V and 1 base at J, leaving 14 bases unmatched. Per germline, CDR1 SQVTM and CDR2 ANQGSEA.

The chain recombines TRBV7-9 with TRBJ2-1; D may be TRBD1 or TRBD2 (5 bases each). Germline CDR1 SEHNR, CDR2 FQNEAQ (reference sequence). The CDR3 is 16 amino acids. V was shortened by 3 bases and J by 3 bases, with 15 bases between the two germline ends. The CDR3 protein is CASSLNRDPSYNEQFF. The CDR3 DNA sequence: TGTGCCAGCAGCTTGAACCGGGACCCAAGCTACAATGAGCAGTTCTTC.

This chain uses TRBV9 with TRBJ1-4; possible D gene TRBD1, 5 bases. The V and J ends lost 4 bases and 4 bases respectively, with 14 bases between them. Germline V gene data show CDR1 as SGDLS and CDR2 as YYNGEE. The CDR3 spans 15 residues. The CDR3 DNA reads as TGTGCCAGCAGCCCCTTTGGGGGAAATAATGAAAAACTGTTTTTT. Amino acid sequence: CASSPFGGNNEKLFF. Full variable domain (rest looked up from reference TRBV9 and TRBJ1-4): DSGVTQTPKHLITATGQRVTLRCSPRSGDLSVYWYQQSLDQGLQFLIQYYNGEERAKGNILERFSAQQFPDLHSELNLSSLELGDSALYFCASSPFGGNNEKLFFGSGTQLSVL.

The V call is TRBV6-1, the J call TRBJ2-7; 11 nucleotides agree with TRBD2. The V and J ends lost 6 bases and 4 bases, in that order; junction bases with no gene match: 8. Looked up from germline, CDR1 is MNHNS and CDR2 is SASEGT. This CDR3 contains 15 residues. The CDR3 DNA sequence: TGTGCCAGCAGGGATCCGGGGACTAGCGGTTACGAGCAGTACTTC. Its protein is CASRDPGTSGYEQYF.